This T cell receptor beta chain was observed in a study of T-cell reconstitution after alpha-beta-depleted transplantation in children. Preparation of the TCRbeta library was carried out with unique molecular identifiers. TCRdb itself ran the PCR reads through MiXCR, one entry per CDR3 protein. The table shows about 500,000 distinct CDR3 sequences, with less than 35% occurring only once. Germline lookup yields CDR1 MNHEY and CDR2 SVGEGT. V was cut by 5 bases and J by 0 bases, with 11 bases left in between. This CDR3 is built from 15 residues. The sample in question was PBMCs from the stem cell graft donor, obtained from the stem cell graft. This sequence originates from a human donor who donated a stem cell graft to a child with aplastic anemia. J is TRBJ2-1 and V is TRBV6-2 or TRBV6-3; D might be TRBD1 or TRBD2, each matching 5 bases. CDR3 region: CASSRAGSSYNEQFF. CDR3 nucleotide sequence: TGTGCCAGCAGTCGGGCAGGGAGCTCCTACAATGAGCAGTTCTTC.